The 27 T cell receptor beta chains listed next were all sequenced from one sample in a study of blood T cell repertoires in COVID-19. Produced via immunoSEQ multiplex PCR; TCRdb's table is partial and in-frame only. The repertoire holds a few hundred thousand clones, more than 70% seen once, with approximately 1.2% in the top ten. Sequencing input: PBMCs or T cells enriched from blood (not recorded which). The receptors stem from a man aged 25-45 years who had recovered from COVID-19.

The chain couples TRBV4-1 to TRBJ2-3; 8 bases align to TRBD1. With 5 bases clipped from V and 4 bases from J, the junction kept 8 bases outside the gene matches. The germline CDR1 and CDR2 sequences are MGHRA and YSYEKL. The CDR3 is 15 residues long. This CDR3 is CASSSGTGGADTQYF. The CDR3 DNA reads TGCGCCAGCAGCTCCGGGACAGGAGGCGCAGATACGCAGTATTTT.

The chain couples TRBV9 to TRBJ1-6; 9 positions agree with TRBD1. Looked up from germline, CDR1 is SGDLS and CDR2 is YYNGEE. The CDR3 runs to 15 residues. The junction had 11 bases not matched to a gene; V was cut back by 7 bases and J by 9 bases. DNA of the CDR3: TGTGCCAGCGCGGTCACGGGACAGGGTCTTTCACCCCTCCACTTT. It is translated as CASAVTGQGLSPLHF.

This chain uses TRBV6-5 with TRBJ1-6; D might be TRBD1 (6 bases). The germline V and J ends were trimmed by 10 bases and 8 bases, with 15 bases remaining between them. The CDR3 covers 13 residues. CDR1 MNHEY and CDR2 SVGAGI come from the germline V gene. The chain's CDR3 is CATRDTADSPLHF. CDR3 bases: TGTGCCACCCGGGACACAGCAGATTCACCCCTCCACTTT.

The V and J genes are TRBV3-1 (or the pseudogene TRBV3-2) and TRBJ1-1; 7 nucleotides match TRBD1. The CDR3 totals 12 residues. J lost 8 bases, V lost 4 bases, and 4 bases had no gene match. Germline V gives CDR1 LGHDT, CDR2 YNNKEL (reference sequence). The DNA of the CDR3 is TGTGCCAGCAGCCCGGACAGGTCGGAAGCTTTCTTT. Encoded protein: CASSPDRSEAFF.

The rearrangement joins TRBV2 to TRBJ1-5; 11 nucleotides line up with TRBD1. In germline, CDR1 is SNHLY, CDR2 FYNNEI. This CDR3 spans 16 amino acids. Trimming cost V 8 bases and J 0 bases; bases outside gene matches: 6. The CDR3 is CASGGQGGYSNQPQHF. CDR3 DNA sequence: TGTGCCAGCGGGGGACAGGGGGGCTATAGCAATCAGCCCCAGCATTTT.

The rearrangement links TRBV28 to TRBJ2-6; TRBD2 is a possible D gene (6 bases). Trimming removed 6 bases at V and 0 bases at J, with 27 bases between. CDR3 length: 21 amino acids. The germline V gene has CDR1 MDHEN and CDR2 SYDVKM. The CDR3 nucleotides read TGTGCCAGCAGGTCCCGCTATGACGTTCCGGGACTGTACTCTGGGGCCAACGTCCTGACTTTC. Its protein is CASRSRYDVPGLYSGANVLTF.

The chain employs TRBV5-1 and TRBJ2-2, with a tentative D call TRBD1 (5 bases). CDR1 is SGHRS and CDR2 is YFSETQ in the germline V gene. V was pared by 3 bases and J by 1 base, with 7 bases between. CDR3 length equals 14 residues. Here the CDR3 reads CASSWGENTGELFF. The CDR3 DNA is TGCGCCAGCAGCTGGGGCGAGAACACCGGGGAGCTGTTTTTT.

This clone was picked up a small number of times. The gene calls are TRBV4-2 and TRBJ1-1, with D unclear. The CDR3 is 13 amino acids. Trimming pared 0 bases from V and 7 bases from J, leaving 9 bases between. Germline V CDR1 and CDR2: LGHNA, YNFKEQ. The CDR3 here is CASSQDKQLEAFF. The CDR3 DNA reads as TGTGCCAGCAGCCAAGATAAACAGCTTGAAGCTTTCTTT.

J is TRBJ1-5 and V is TRBV3-1 (or the pseudogene TRBV3-2), with TRBD1 as a possible D gene (5 bases). Germline lookup yields CDR1 LGHDT and CDR2 YNNKEL (reference sequence). The CDR3 has 16 amino acids. Trimming cost V 2 bases and J 7 bases, with 18 bases left between them. Here the CDR3 reads CASSQWPRGRGQPQHF. DNA of the CDR3: TGTGCCAGCAGCCAATGGCCCCGGGGGAGAGGCCAGCCCCAGCATTTT.

This chain links TRBV10-3 with TRBJ1-3; D ambiguous. CDR3 length equals 15 residues. V lost 0 bases and J 3 bases, leaving 9 bases between the germline ends. Looked up from germline, CDR1 is ENHRY and CDR2 is SYGVKD. CDR3 in DNA: TGTGCCATCAGTGAGTCGGTGGCAGTTGGAAACACCATATATTTT. This codes for CAISESVAVGNTIYF.

The rearrangement uses TRBV30 and TRBJ2-2, with TRBD1 identical over 8 bases. V lost 2 bases to trimming and J lost 5 bases; unmatched junction nucleotides: 7. Germline CDR1 is GTSNPN and CDR2 is SVGIG (reference sequence). The CDR3 covers 15 residues. CDR3 protein: CAWSPGTGGTGELFF. The CDR3 DNA reads as TGTGCCTGGAGTCCTGGGACAGGAGGGACCGGGGAGCTGTTTTTT.

The chain uses TRBV9 and TRBJ2-3, with TRBD2 matching 7 bases. CDR1 SGDLS and CDR2 YYNGEE come from the germline V gene. CDR3 length: 15 residues. Trimming at V came to 1 base and at J to 0 bases, leaving 2 bases not matched to a gene. CDR3: CASSVLGGSTDTQYF. The CDR3 DNA sequence: TGTGCCAGCAGCGTATTGGGGGGGAGCACAGATACGCAGTATTTT.

The V and J genes are TRBV5-4 and TRBJ2-3, with D possibly matching TRBD1 (5 bases). The V and J ends lost 1 base and 3 bases respectively, with 9 bases between them. The V gene's germline CDR1 is SGHNT and CDR2 YYREEE (reference sequence). The CDR3 has 14 residues. CDR3: CASSLKKGTDTQYF. CDR3 DNA: TGTGCCAGCAGCTTGAAAAAGGGGACAGATACGCAGTATTTT.

J is TRBJ1-6 and V is TRBV6-5, with 7 nucleotides matching TRBD1. This CDR3 has 14 residues. Germline values: CDR1 MNHEY, CDR2 SVGAGI. Trimming removed 7 bases from V and 7 bases from J; junction bases left unmatched: 7. The DNA of the CDR3 is TGTGCCAGCAAATCGGGACAGATAAATTCACCCCTCCACTTT. It is translated as CASKSGQINSPLHF.

This chain links TRBV10-1 with TRBJ2-3; D is possibly TRBD2 (5 bases). Germline V gene sequence: CDR1 WNHNN, CDR2 SYGVQD (reference sequence). The CDR3 extends over 16 amino acids. Trimming removed 0 bases at V and 6 bases at J, with 16 bases between. The CDR3 DNA reads TGCGCCAGCAGTGAGTCGACGGGAACCCGCCCTGATACGCAGTATTTT. Its translation is CASSESTGTRPDTQYF.

This chain joins TRBV29-1 and TRBJ2-1, with 10 bases identical to TRBD2. This CDR3 contains 15 residues. The trim removed 3 bases at V and 4 bases at J, leaving 6 bases unmatched. Germline loops: CDR1 SQVTM, CDR2 ANQGSEA. In DNA form, the CDR3 reads TGCAGCGTTGAGATAGCGGGGGGCCGATACAATGAGCAGTTCTTC. Protein: CSVEIAGGRYNEQFF.

The chain joins TRBV11-2 to TRBJ1-2; perhaps TRBD1 as D (5 bases). Trimming pared 7 bases from V and 3 bases from J, leaving 9 bases between. CDR3 length: 12 residues. Germline-derived CDR1 and CDR2 are SGHAT and FQNNGV. CDR3: CASTNRHYGYTF. For the CDR3, the DNA is TGTGCCAGCACCAACAGGCACTATGGCTACACCTTC.

The table lists this clone with many counts. The CDR3 DNA sequence: TGTGCCAGCAGCGGCGGGTTCGGATCCGACTACGAGCAGTACTTC. Protein: CASSGGFGSDYEQYF. The chain links TRBV7-9 to TRBJ2-7; a possible D gene is TRBD2 (5 bases). The CDR3 is 15 residues long. In germline, CDR1 is SEHNR, CDR2 FQNEAQ (reference sequence). The V end was cut by 5 bases, the J end by 3 bases, with 17 bases between.

Concerning this clone itself: Within the sample, other DNA sequences also encode this same CDR3. The chain combines TRBV30 with TRBJ1-1; D perhaps matches TRBD1 (5 bases). CDR1 and CDR2 (germline): GTSNPN, SVGIG (reference sequence). V lost 0 bases, J lost 4 bases, and 9 bases lay in between. The CDR3 contains 13 residues. CDR3 sequence reads: CAWSVRGGTEAFF. The DNA for the CDR3 is TGTGCCTGGAGTGTACGGGGGGGCACTGAAGCTTTCTTT.

The J gene is TRBJ1-6, the V gene TRBV2; D perhaps matches TRBD1 (6 bases). The CDR3 runs to 16 residues. Trimming stripped 6 bases from V and 5 bases from J, with 17 bases between. The germline CDR1 and CDR2 sequences are SNHLY and FYNNEI. The CDR3 DNA follows: TGTGCCAGCAGCGCCCCTACCGGGACACATAATTCACCCCTCCACTTT. It specifies CASSAPTGTHNSPLHF.

The V and J genes are TRBV12-5 and TRBJ1-5, with a possible D match to TRBD1 (5 bases). Looked up from germline, CDR1 is LGHNT and CDR2 is FRNRAP. The V and J ends lost 3 bases and 6 bases respectively, with 9 bases between them. The CDR3 is made up of 13 amino acids. The chain's CDR3 is CASGLTGGQPQHF. CDR3 nucleotide sequence: TGTGCTAGTGGTTTAACAGGCGGTCAGCCCCAGCATTTT.

This clone was observed a single time. The V gene is TRBV2, the J gene TRBJ1-2; D might be TRBD1 (6 bases). Germline-derived CDR1 and CDR2 are SNHLY and FYNNEI. This CDR3 spans 12 amino acids. The V gene lost 4 bases and the J gene lost 5 bases, with 8 bases spanning the gap. This CDR3 is CASSGTAYGYTF. The CDR3 region has the DNA TGTGCCAGCAGTGGGACAGCATATGGCTACACCTTC.

The chain carries TRBV2 and TRBJ1-5, with D unclear. The CDR3 length is 13 residues. CDR1 and CDR2 from the germline V gene are SNHLY and FYNNEI. V was pared by 6 bases and J by 0 bases, with 6 bases between. The CDR3 sequence is CASSGDSNQPQHF. Here the CDR3 DNA reads TGTGCCAGCAGCGGGGATAGCAATCAGCCCCAGCATTTT.

This chain joins TRBV9 and TRBJ1-2, with TRBD1 matching 8 bases. The CDR3 is 16 amino acids. Trimming removed 0 bases from V and 4 bases from J; junction bases left unmatched: 8. Per the germline V gene, CDR1 is SGDLS and CDR2 is YYNGEE. CDR3: CASSVGGQAHTYGYTF. The CDR3 bases are TGTGCCAGCAGCGTAGGGGGACAGGCTCACACCTATGGCTACACCTTC.

The rearrangement links TRBV7-3 to TRBJ1-1; weak D call: TRBD1 (6 bases). Per the germline V gene, CDR1 is SGHTA and CDR2 is FQGTGA. V was trimmed by 0 bases and J by 1 base, leaving 9 bases between them. The CDR3 length is 15 residues. DNA for the CDR3: TGTGCCAGCAGCTTAACCGGACAGCCGAACACTGAAGCTTTCTTT. The encoded protein is CASSLTGQPNTEAFF.

The chain employs TRBV29-1 and TRBJ2-5; a weak D match, TRBD2 (5 bases). CDR3 length: 13 amino acids. V lost 2 bases, J lost 2 bases, and 9 bases lay in between. The germline CDR1 and CDR2 sequences are SQVTM and ANQGSEA. The CDR3 reads CSVEKPGQETQYF. CDR3 in DNA: TGCAGCGTTGAAAAGCCGGGGCAAGAGACCCAGTACTTC.

This clone turned up a few times. The rearrangement uses TRBV6-2 or TRBV6-3 and TRBJ1-5, with D possibly TRBD1 on 6 matching bases. The CDR3 runs 16 residues. V lost 4 bases, J lost 1 base, and 14 bases lay in between. The germline gives CDR1 MNHEY, CDR2 SVGEGT. CDR3 sequence: CASSFLQGGSNQPQHF. In DNA, the CDR3 is TGTGCCAGCAGTTTCTTACAGGGTGGGAGCAATCAGCCCCAGCATTTT.